A single sample gave rise to the 30 T cell receptor beta chains below, sequenced in a study of PD-L1 blockade in urothelial cancer. Clones were sequenced by immunoSEQ multiplex PCR, and TCRdb holds only the in-frame ones, with some missing. The sample holds roughly 74,000 clones, roughly nine tenths seen once. The sequencing used PBMCs, collected around atezolizumab (anti-PD-L1) treatment. The receptors come from a woman aged 70-85 years with urothelial cancer.

This chain links TRBV6-1 with TRBJ2-1, with 8 bases aligning to TRBD2. In germline, CDR1 is MNHNS, CDR2 SASEGT. This CDR3 is 14 amino acids long. The V segment lost 6 bases and the J segment 10 bases; nucleotides outside the gene matches: 11. The CDR3 DNA reads TGTGCCAGCAGGGTGGTAGCGGGAACGGGGGAGCAGTTCTTC. Protein sequence: CASRVVAGTGEQFF.

The chain employs TRBV7-9 and TRBJ2-7, with D possibly matching TRBD1 (5 bases). The length of the CDR3 is 14 residues. V shed 5 bases and J shed 2 bases, with 13 bases lying between them. Germline-derived CDR1 and CDR2 are SEHNR and FQNEAQ (reference sequence). The CDR3: CASSPRTPTYEQYF. CDR3 in DNA: TGTGCCAGCAGCCCGCGGACACCTACCTACGAGCAGTACTTC. Full variable domain (rest looked up from reference TRBV7-9 and TRBJ2-7): DTGVSQNPRHKITKRGQNVTFRCDPISEHNRLYWYRQTLGQGPEFLTYFQNEAQLEKSRLLSDRFSAERPKGSFSTLEIQRTEQGDSAMYLCASSPRTPTYEQYFGPGTRLTVT.

This chain joins TRBV5-1 and TRBJ2-5, with 11 positions matching TRBD1. J lost 2 bases, V lost 0 bases, and 3 bases had no gene match. This CDR3 has 16 amino acids. Germline CDR1 is SGHRS and CDR2 is YFSETQ. The CDR3 DNA follows: TGCGCCAGCAGCTTGGCCGGGGACAGGGGGCAAGAGACCCAGTACTTC. It is translated as CASSLAGDRGQETQYF.

The V gene is TRBV5-1, the J gene TRBJ1-1; 7 nucleotides agree with TRBD1. The CDR3 runs 15 residues. Germline V gives CDR1 SGHRS, CDR2 YFSETQ. Trimming cost V 5 bases and J 0 bases; bases outside gene matches: 7. The CDR3 here is CASRRQGLLNTEAFF. The CDR3 DNA reads as TGCGCCAGCAGGAGACAGGGTCTCCTGAACACTGAAGCTTTCTTT.

This chain uses TRBV29-1 with TRBJ1-1, with D possibly being TRBD1 (5 bases). Deletions cut 4 bases from V and 5 bases from J, with 17 bases between. This CDR3 is built from 14 residues. Looked up from germline, CDR1 is SQVTM and CDR2 is ANQGSEA. CDR3 region: CSVVLRVGETEAFF. For the CDR3, the DNA is TGCAGCGTTGTTTTAAGGGTAGGGGAAACTGAAGCTTTCTTT.

CDR3: CASSPDRGGQPQHF. The CDR3 nucleotides are TGTGCCAGCAGCCCTGACAGGGGTGGGCAGCCCCAGCATTTT. J is TRBJ1-5 and V is TRBV6-1; 8 bases are a match to TRBD1. CDR1 and CDR2 (germline): MNHNS, SASEGT. V lost 6 bases to trimming and J lost 7 bases; unmatched junction nucleotides: 8. The CDR3 loop spans 14 amino acids.

The chain uses TRBV29-1 and TRBJ2-1; D is uncertain. Trimming left V 6 bases short and J 7 bases short, with 19 bases between. The CDR3 has 14 amino acids. Looked up from germline, CDR1 is SQVTM and CDR2 is ANQGSEA. The CDR3, as DNA: TGCAGCGTCGGGTTCGGCCCCCTAACGAATGAGCAGTTCTTC. This codes for CSVGFGPLTNEQFF.

J is TRBJ2-3 and V is TRBV5-4; weak D call: TRBD1 (6 bases). CDR1 and CDR2 (germline): SGHNT, YYREEE (reference sequence). The ends were cut back, 4 bases at V and 0 bases at J, with 12 bases in the middle. This CDR3 region has 15 residues. The CDR3 nucleotides are TGTGCCAGCAGCGCTCGACAGGAGAGCACAGATACGCAGTATTTT. It yields the protein CASSARQESTDTQYF.

The V call is TRBV5-6, the J call TRBJ1-5, with no clear D. From germline, CDR1 is SGHDT and CDR2 YYEEEE. Between the trimmed V and J ends, which lost 4 bases and 3 bases, there was a span of 14 bases. This CDR3 comprises 15 residues. CDR3 amino acids: CASSPGRSFNQPQHF. CDR3 nucleotide sequence: TGTGCCAGCAGCCCCGGGAGGTCGTTCAATCAGCCCCAGCATTTT.

CDR3 in DNA: TGTGCCAGCAGCTCACCCGGGACAGGGACTTCTAACTATGGCTACACCTTC. Its protein product is CASSSPGTGTSNYGYTF. The chain employs TRBV9 and TRBJ1-2; 9 bases align to TRBD1. The ends lost 4 bases at V and 0 bases at J; junction bases unmatched: 10. The V gene's germline CDR1 is SGDLS and CDR2 YYNGEE. The length of the CDR3 is 17 residues.

The gene calls are TRBV6-6 and TRBJ1-3; D gene uncertain. This CDR3 contains 15 residues. Germline CDR1 is MNHNY and CDR2 is SVGAGI (reference sequence). The germline V and J ends were trimmed by 7 bases and 1 base, with 14 bases remaining between them. As DNA, the CDR3 is TGTGCCAGCAAAGGAGAAAGGATATCTGGAAACACCATATATTTT. Its protein is CASKGERISGNTIYF.

This clone was recorded once. The rearrangement uses TRBV7-2 and TRBJ1-1; 9 bases fit TRBD1. In germline, CDR1 is SGHTA, CDR2 FQGNSA. This CDR3 region has 14 residues. The junction had 3 bases not matched to a gene; V was cut back by 3 bases and J by 4 bases. CDR3 region: CASSFDRGATEAFF. As DNA, the CDR3 is TGTGCCAGCAGCTTCGACAGGGGGGCCACTGAAGCTTTCTTT.

The chain combines TRBV7-3 with TRBJ2-5, with D maybe TRBD1 (6 bases). This CDR3 is 15 amino acids long. Germline CDR1 SGHTA, CDR2 FQGTGA. Trimming removed 5 bases from V and 5 bases from J, with 18 bases in between. The CDR3 region has the DNA TGTGCCAGCAGCCCCCTCGGGACATCAGGGGAGACCCAGTACTTC. This codes for CASSPLGTSGETQYF.

The CDR3 nucleotides are TGTGCCAGCAGTTATCTAGGACAGGGGAGCTCCTACGAGCAGTACTTC. This gives the protein CASSYLGQGSSYEQYF. The chain carries TRBV27 and TRBJ2-7; 9 nucleotides line up with TRBD1. V was clipped by 4 bases and J by 0 bases; unmatched bases: 7. The CDR3 is 16 amino acids. CDR1 and CDR2 from the germline V gene are MNHEY and SMNVEV (reference sequence).

The chain employs TRBV28 and TRBJ1-1; no definite D call. CDR1 is MDHEN and CDR2 is SYDVKM in the germline V gene. The CDR3 is 17 amino acids. Trimming removed 0 bases from V and 0 bases from J, with 14 bases in between. CDR3 sequence: CASSLWPTGNMNTEAFF. CDR3 nucleotide sequence: TGTGCCAGCAGTTTATGGCCCACGGGAAACATGAACACTGAAGCTTTCTTT.

Only one count was recorded for this clone. CDR3 protein: CASSVGGGTGYFEQFF. The CDR3 bases are TGTGCCAGTAGCGTTGGGGGGGGGACAGGGTACTTTGAGCAGTTCTTC. The V and J genes are TRBV19 and TRBJ2-1; 9 bases line up with TRBD1. The V segment lost 6 bases and the J segment 9 bases; nucleotides outside the gene matches: 15. CDR1 and CDR2 from the germline V gene are LNHDA and SQIVND (reference sequence). The CDR3 has 16 amino acids.

The chain employs TRBV19 and TRBJ1-2, with 9 bases lining up with TRBD1. The junction had 3 bases not matched to a gene; V was cut back by 5 bases and J by 5 bases. The V gene's germline CDR1 is LNHDA and CDR2 SQIVND (reference sequence). The CDR3 consists of 13 residues. CDR3 region: CASSAGTGYGYTF. In DNA form, the CDR3 reads TGTGCCAGTAGTGCGGGGACAGGGTATGGCTACACCTTC.

The rearrangement uses TRBV5-1 and TRBJ1-4; D is possibly TRBD1 (6 bases). The length of the CDR3 is 15 residues. Trimming pared 3 bases from V and 6 bases from J, leaving 15 bases between. Per the germline V gene, CDR1 is SGHRS and CDR2 is YFSETQ. The CDR3 is CASSSRGGDYEKLFF. For the CDR3, the DNA is TGCGCCAGCAGCTCCAGGGGTGGAGACTATGAAAAACTGTTTTTT.

Notes on this clone: At one of its ends the junction is not consistent with the germline gene, which may arise from a read error. V is TRBV28 and J is TRBJ1-2; the D gene is possibly TRBD1 (5 bases). This CDR3 region has 13 residues. The germline gives CDR1 MDHEN, CDR2 SYDVKM. The CDR3 spells CASSLAGSGLPYF. The CDR3 region has the DNA TGTGCCAGCAGTTTAGCGGGATCAGGGTTACCCTACTTC.

V gene TRBV19 combines with J gene TRBJ2-7; TRBD1 matches at 10 bases. V lost 5 bases to trimming and J lost 7 bases; unmatched junction nucleotides: 17. The CDR3 is made up of 17 amino acids. Germline V gives CDR1 LNHDA, CDR2 SQIVND (reference sequence). The CDR3, as DNA: TGTGCCAGTAGTCCCAACCGGGACAGGGGACTCTCTAGGGAGCAGTACTTC. Amino acids: CASSPNRDRGLSREQYF.

The chain carries TRBV5-1 and TRBJ2-3, with no clear D. CDR1 is SGHRS, CDR2 YFSETQ, per germline. Trimming left V 4 bases short and J 2 bases short, with 8 bases between. The CDR3 totals 13 residues. The CDR3 region has the DNA TGCGCCAGCAGCGTGGCTACCACAGATACGCAGTATTTT. Its translation is CASSVATTDTQYF.

This clone occurred once. The chain joins TRBV5-1 to TRBJ1-1; 8 nucleotides align to TRBD1. Germline trimming cut 6 bases from V and 4 bases from J; bases unmatched to any gene: 8. The germline V gene has CDR1 SGHRS and CDR2 YFSETQ. The CDR3 is made up of 14 amino acids. The CDR3 here is CASTRTGGGTEAFF. Written as DNA, the CDR3 is TGCGCCAGCACCCGAACAGGGGGTGGCACTGAAGCTTTCTTT.

This chain connects TRBV5-1 to TRBJ2-2; perhaps TRBD1 as D (6 bases). Germline CDR1 is SGHRS and CDR2 is YFSETQ. CDR3 length: 15 residues. The ends were cut back, 4 bases at V and 5 bases at J, with 15 bases in the middle. This chain's CDR3 is CASSPVVGATGELFF. CDR3 nucleotide sequence: TGCGCCAGCAGCCCGGTGGTGGGGGCAACCGGGGAGCTGTTTTTT.

The CDR3 spells CAWTRGYYGYTF. In DNA, the CDR3 is TGTGCCTGGACCAGGGGGTACTATGGCTACACCTTC. This chain joins TRBV30 and TRBJ1-2, with 7 bases identical to TRBD1. Germline CDR1 and CDR2: GTSNPN and SVGIG (reference sequence). The CDR3 is 12 amino acids. J lost 3 bases, V lost 4 bases, and 2 bases had no gene match.

The CDR3 coding sequence is TGTGCCAGCAGCTTGGGAGCAAGGGAGCAGTACTTC. It encodes CASSLGAREQYF. The J gene is TRBJ2-7, the V gene TRBV13; a possible D gene is TRBD2 (5 bases). CDR3 length: 12 residues. Germline V lookup: CDR1 PRHDT, CDR2 FYEKMQ (reference sequence). V was cut by 3 bases and J by 7 bases, with 10 bases left in between.

The chain couples TRBV7-9 to TRBJ2-7; 9 bases agree with TRBD1. The V segment lost 3 bases and the J segment 5 bases; nucleotides outside the gene matches: 5. From germline, CDR1 is SEHNR and CDR2 FQNEAQ (reference sequence). This CDR3 region has 14 residues. The CDR3: CASSFPGQGHEQYF. CDR3 nucleotides: TGTGCCAGCAGCTTCCCGGGACAGGGTCACGAGCAGTACTTC.

V and J are TRBV28 and TRBJ1-5, with TRBD1 identical over 9 bases. V shed 3 bases and J 2 bases; nucleotides not matched to a gene: 8. The CDR3 loop spans 17 amino acids. Germline V CDR1 and CDR2: MDHEN, SYDVKM. The CDR3 nucleotides read TGTGCCAGCAGTTTCTTCCGGACAGGGGATGGCAATCAGCCCCAGCATTTT. Translation gives CASSFFRTGDGNQPQHF. The whole variable domain, remainder taken from reference TRBV28 and TRBJ1-5, is DVKVTQSSRYLVKRTGEKVFLECVQDMDHENMFWYRQDPGLGLRLIYFSYDVKMKEKGDIPEGYSVSREKKERFSLILESASTNQTSMYLCASSFFRTGDGNQPQHFGDGTRLSIL.

This chain connects TRBV7-9 to TRBJ2-7, with a tentative D call TRBD2 (6 bases). The length of the CDR3 is 14 residues. The V end lost 5 bases, the J end lost 4 bases, and 15 bases lay between the germline ends. Germline V gene data show CDR1 as SEHNR and CDR2 as FQNEAQ (reference sequence). The CDR3 sequence: CASSDQRGGYEQYF. CDR3 DNA sequence: TGTGCCAGCAGCGACCAACGGGGAGGTTACGAGCAGTACTTC.

The chain employs TRBV19 and TRBJ2-7; 10 bases match TRBD1. There are 15 residues in the CDR3. J gave up 3 bases and V 4 bases, and 6 bases lay outside the gene matches. Germline loops: CDR1 LNHDA, CDR2 SQIVND (reference sequence). The CDR3 DNA reads as TGTGCCAGTAGTACGGGGACAGGGGCAGTCTACGAGCAGTACTTC. It encodes CASSTGTGAVYEQYF.

The rearrangement links TRBV6-5 to TRBJ2-3; a possible D gene is TRBD1 (6 bases). V lost 0 bases and J lost 4, with 11 bases in between. Germline lookup yields CDR1 MNHEY and CDR2 SVGAGI. CDR3 length equals 15 residues. This CDR3 is CASSYSPGVADTQYF. CDR3 nucleotides: TGTGCCAGCAGTTACTCCCCAGGGGTTGCAGATACGCAGTATTTT.